This paragraph covers one T cell receptor beta chain sequence. This entry is derived from a study of blood T cell repertoires in COVID-19. On the study more broadly: Samples of COVID-19 (acute and convalescent) were obtained from the United States, Italy and Spain. PBMCs, B-cell-depleted T cells, or T cells provided the cDNA or gDNA that made up the material.

Germline loops: CDR1 SNHLY, CDR2 FYNNEI. This CDR3 region has 17 residues. The junction had 10 bases not matched to a gene; V was cut back by 4 bases and J by 2 bases. As originally analysed: Estimation of nucleated cell counts was performed using reference gene primer amplification. Some clones are missing from TCRdb's copy, which holds only in-frame ones; the method was immunoSEQ multiplex PCR. V and J calls and clone size come straight from that table; D and trimming were deduced from the DNA. The sample shows roughly 150,000 clones, around four fifths of them seen only once. Sequencing input: peripheral blood. This receptor was identified in a woman older than 75 with COVID-19, enrolled during active disease. The gene calls are TRBV2 and TRBJ2-3, with 9 bases fitting TRBD2. CDR3 loop: CASSVLRRGGYTDTQYF. CDR3 nucleotides: TGTGCCAGCAGTGTTTTGCGGCGGGGGGGGTACACAGATACGCAGTATTTT.